This entry is about one T cell receptor beta chain. The data belong to a study of technical replicates of blood from a few donors. The assay was immunoSEQ multiplex PCR, and TCRdb's table has in-frame clones only and misses some. Among fewer than 100,000 clones listed, approximately 96% were seen once. The sequencing sample was made of T cells isolated from PBMCs. The source is a human donor in good health.

CDR3 residues: CATSSGTGAFNEQFF. The CDR3 DNA follows: TGTGCCACCAGCTCCGGGACAGGGGCTTTCAATGAGCAGTTCTTC. The chain combines TRBV15 with TRBJ2-1, with 10 bases aligning to TRBD1. The V and J ends lost 5 bases and 6 bases, in that order; junction bases with no gene match: 7. This CDR3 is 15 amino acids long. Germline V gene lookup returns CDR1 LNHNV and CDR2 YYDKDF (reference sequence).